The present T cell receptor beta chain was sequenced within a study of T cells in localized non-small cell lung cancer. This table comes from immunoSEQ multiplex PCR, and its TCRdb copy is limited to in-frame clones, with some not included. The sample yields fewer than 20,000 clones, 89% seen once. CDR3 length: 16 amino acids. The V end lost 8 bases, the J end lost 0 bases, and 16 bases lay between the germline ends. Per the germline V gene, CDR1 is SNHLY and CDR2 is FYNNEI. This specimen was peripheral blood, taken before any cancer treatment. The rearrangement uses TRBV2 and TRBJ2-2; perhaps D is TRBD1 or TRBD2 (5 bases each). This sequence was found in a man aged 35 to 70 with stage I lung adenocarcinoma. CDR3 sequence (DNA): TGTGCCAGCGGGGACCCGGACCCCGCGAACACCGGGGAGCTGTTTTTT. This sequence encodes CASGDPDPANTGELFF.